The text below deals with one T cell receptor (beta chain). The sample is drawn from a study of blood T cell repertoires in COVID-19. The germline gives CDR1 KGHSH, CDR2 LQKENI. V lost 2 bases and J 4 bases, leaving 11 bases between the germline ends. This CDR3 comprises 14 residues. Data came from immunoSEQ multiplex PCR; TCRdb stores just in-frame clones and leaves some out. The sample yields around 240,000 clones, 80% to 90% seen once. The gene calls are TRBV18 and TRBJ1-2, with D unresolved. The TCR was taken from a woman in her forties or fifties who had recovered from COVID-19. The specimen sequenced was PBMCs or T cells enriched from blood (not recorded which). The CDR3 nucleotides read TGTGCCAGCTCACCAGTGGTGGCATCCTATGGCTACACCTTC. Residues: CASSPVVASYGYTF.